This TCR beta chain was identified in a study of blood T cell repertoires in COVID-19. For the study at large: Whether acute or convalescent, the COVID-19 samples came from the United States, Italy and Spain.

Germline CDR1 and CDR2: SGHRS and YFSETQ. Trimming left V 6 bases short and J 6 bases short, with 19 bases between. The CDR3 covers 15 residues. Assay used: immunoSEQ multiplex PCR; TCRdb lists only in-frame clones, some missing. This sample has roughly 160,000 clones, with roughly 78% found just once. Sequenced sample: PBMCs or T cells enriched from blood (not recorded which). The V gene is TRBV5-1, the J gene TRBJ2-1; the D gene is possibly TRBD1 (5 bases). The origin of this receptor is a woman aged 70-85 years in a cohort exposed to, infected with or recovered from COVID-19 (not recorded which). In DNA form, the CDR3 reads TGCGCCAGCAAGTCTGCAGGGTATTTGGTCAATGAGCAGTTCTTC. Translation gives CASKSAGYLVNEQFF.